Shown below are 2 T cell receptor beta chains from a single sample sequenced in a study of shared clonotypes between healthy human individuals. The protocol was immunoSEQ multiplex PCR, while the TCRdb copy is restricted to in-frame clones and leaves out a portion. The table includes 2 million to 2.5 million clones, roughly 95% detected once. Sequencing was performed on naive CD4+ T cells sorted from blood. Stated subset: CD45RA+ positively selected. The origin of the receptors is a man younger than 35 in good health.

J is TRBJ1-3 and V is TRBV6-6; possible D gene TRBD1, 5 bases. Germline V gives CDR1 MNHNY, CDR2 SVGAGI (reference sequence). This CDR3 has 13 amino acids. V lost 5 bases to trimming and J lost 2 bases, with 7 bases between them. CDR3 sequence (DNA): TGTGCCAGCAGTCCAGGGCCTGGAAACACCATATATTTT. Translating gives CASSPGPGNTIYF.

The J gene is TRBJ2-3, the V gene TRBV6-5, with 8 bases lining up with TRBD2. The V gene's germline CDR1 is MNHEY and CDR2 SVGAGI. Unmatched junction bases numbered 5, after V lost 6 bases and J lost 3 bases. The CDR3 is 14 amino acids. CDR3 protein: CASRAGGLTDTQYF. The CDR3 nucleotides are TGTGCCAGCAGGGCGGGGGGACTTACAGATACGCAGTATTTT.